This T cell receptor (beta chain) stems from a study of identical twins (dated by TCRdb to the mid-2010s). Notes on the research overall: TCR alpha and beta repertoires from monozygotic twins, unrelated adults of various ages and cord blood were deep-sequenced to test whether fetal clonotypes persist. To rule out contamination, the twin experiments were replicated at different times with different library preparation protocols. Beyond this particular receptor, the publication reports: Invariant T cells such as MAIT and iNKT could partly confound zero-insertion analyses, although diverse VJ usage argued against such confounding for most clonotypes. Compared with coincidental sharing between unrelated individuals, out-of-frame TCR alpha sequences shared between twins showed an excess of sequences with low generation probability. Excess twin sharing in beta out-of-frame sequences was weaker because fewer shared sequences lowered the signal-to-noise ratio. Because the same donors could not be followed over many years, the conclusions relied on cross-sectional statistical analysis. In monozygotic twins, recombination models systematically underestimated out-of-frame TCR alpha sharing, but the models matched the sharing seen between unrelated individuals. Abundant cord blood beta clonotypes had fewer insertions, young adult naive repertoires showed a similar but weaker trend, and memory repertoires showed no such trend.

This clonotype was seen repeatedly, ten times or more. Its antigen remains undetermined. Base qualities were left out, and no much larger clone turns up one base away. All donors were healthy Caucasians. Miltenyi CD45RO+ enrichment and human naive T-cell isolation kits were used to isolate memory (CD45RO+) and naive T cells from PBMC. Library generation was performed with 5' RACE. Sequencer: Illumina HiSeq 2000. A universal primer binding site was introduced by template switching, and a unique molecular identifier was present in the final cDNA, enabling accurate counting of TCR cDNA molecules. Specific primers in the conserved constant-segment region were used to synthesize first-strand cDNA for TCR alpha and beta chains. To control for contamination, each cDNA library was double barcoded with a SMART-Mk sample barcode plus Illumina barcodes. TruSeq adapter sequences along with Illumina sample barcodes were introduced in two successive PCR steps. Sequencing of the TCR alpha and beta cDNA libraries was done on the Illumina HiSeq platform using custom primers. The paper's data handling went like this. MiGEC was used to process raw reads and extract unique molecular identifiers, and MiXCR was used to find CDR3 positions. Recombination models were inferred per individual with the repgenHMM and IGoR tools using an EM algorithm. Shared clonotypes were analyzed with the tcR package in R, and sharing was normalized by the product of cloneset sizes. To study raw recombination free of thymic and clonal selection effects, out-of-frame nonproductive sequences were analyzed. The public reads were reprocessed in TCRdb via fastp at Q25 and MiXCR, keeping in-frame beta chains. Identical CDR3 proteins give one entry, which carries the most common genes and DNA. The V and J calls were determined by TCRdb, not by the authors. The sample table records 140,000 to 150,000 distinct CDR3 sequences; roughly 3.3% of these occur just once. More than 7% of the sample lies in the top ten.

CDR1 and CDR2 are read off the germline V gene as SGHAT and FQNNGV. The CDR3 starts with the cysteine, ends with the phenylalanine, and has 12 residues. The only DNA kept is the CDR3, 36 bases in frame from the first base. V was cut back by 7 bases and J by 6 bases, leaving a gap of 9 bases between them. The origin of this receptor is a man between 18 and 35 years old in good health. The chain couples TRBV11-2 to TRBJ2-2; the D segment cannot be called with confidence. Sequencing was performed on memory T cells sorted from blood. The cell subset or site label for this specimen denotes: CD45RO+ enriched T cells. The sequenced DNA: TGTGCCAGCAACCAGGCAGCCGGGGAGCTGTTTTTT. The resulting protein is CASNQAAGELFF.